This record covers a single TCR beta chain. Its cognate antigen is unknown. This sample was taken from a study of shared clonotypes between healthy human individuals. Whole-study findings and limits: Clonotypes shared by all four sorted-subset donors had higher generation probabilities than non-shared clonotypes.

Only CD45RO-negative cells positively selected for CCR7 counted as naive CD8 cells, so terminally differentiated effector memory CD45RA+ cells were excluded. The donors, healthy adults who were HIV-negative, had experienced no recent acute infections or vaccinations. V was pared by 6 bases and J by 1 base, with 16 bases between. CDR1 is SNHLY, CDR2 FYNNEI, per germline. The CDR3 loop spans 16 amino acids. Some clones are missing from TCRdb's copy, which holds only in-frame ones; the method was immunoSEQ multiplex PCR. The sample consists of over 800,000 clones, about 91% of them appearing once. The chain couples TRBV2 to TRBJ1-5, with D maybe TRBD1 (5 bases). This TCR derives from a man aged 25 to 40 in good health. Source material: naive CD8+ T cells sorted from blood. The CDR3 protein is CASSLDRGTSNQPQHF. The CDR3 DNA is TGTGCCAGCAGCCTTGACAGAGGAACGAGCAATCAGCCCCAGCATTTT.